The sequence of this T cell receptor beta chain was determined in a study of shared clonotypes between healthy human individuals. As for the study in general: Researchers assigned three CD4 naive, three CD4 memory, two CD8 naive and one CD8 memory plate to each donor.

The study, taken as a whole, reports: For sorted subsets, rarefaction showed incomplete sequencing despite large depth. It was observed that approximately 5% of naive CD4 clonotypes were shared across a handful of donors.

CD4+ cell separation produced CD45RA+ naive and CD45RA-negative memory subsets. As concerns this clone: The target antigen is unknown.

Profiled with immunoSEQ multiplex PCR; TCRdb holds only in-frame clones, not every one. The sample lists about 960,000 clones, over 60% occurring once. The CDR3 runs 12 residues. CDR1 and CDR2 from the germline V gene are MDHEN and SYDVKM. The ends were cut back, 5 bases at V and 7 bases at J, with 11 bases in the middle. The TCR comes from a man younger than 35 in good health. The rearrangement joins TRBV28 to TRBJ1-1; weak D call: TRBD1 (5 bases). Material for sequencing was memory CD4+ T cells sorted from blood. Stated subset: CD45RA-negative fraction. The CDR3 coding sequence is TGTGCCAGCAGTGGGGGACGGCGTGAAGCTTTCTTT. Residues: CASSGGRREAFF.